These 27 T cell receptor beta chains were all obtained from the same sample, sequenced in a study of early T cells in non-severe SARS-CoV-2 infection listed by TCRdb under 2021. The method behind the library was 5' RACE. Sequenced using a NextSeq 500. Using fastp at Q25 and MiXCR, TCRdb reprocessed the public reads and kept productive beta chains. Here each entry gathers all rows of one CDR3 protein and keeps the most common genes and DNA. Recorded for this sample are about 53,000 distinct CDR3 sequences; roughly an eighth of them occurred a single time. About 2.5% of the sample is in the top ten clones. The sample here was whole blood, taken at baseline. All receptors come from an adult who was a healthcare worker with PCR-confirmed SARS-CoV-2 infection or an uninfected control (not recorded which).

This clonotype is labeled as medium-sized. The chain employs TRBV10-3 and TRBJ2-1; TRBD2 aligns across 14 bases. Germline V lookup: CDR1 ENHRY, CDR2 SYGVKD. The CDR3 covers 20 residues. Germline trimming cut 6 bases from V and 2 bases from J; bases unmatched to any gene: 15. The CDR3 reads CAIRDFPGLAGVSPYNEQFF. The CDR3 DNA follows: TGTGCCATCAGGGATTTCCCGGGACTAGCGGGAGTATCCCCCTACAATGAGCAGTTCTTC.

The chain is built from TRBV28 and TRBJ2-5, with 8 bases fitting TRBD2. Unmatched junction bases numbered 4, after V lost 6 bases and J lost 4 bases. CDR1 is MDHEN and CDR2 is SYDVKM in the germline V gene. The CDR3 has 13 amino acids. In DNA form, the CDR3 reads TGTGCCAGCAGAAGCAGCGGGAGAGAGACCCAGTACTTC. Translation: CASRSSGRETQYF.

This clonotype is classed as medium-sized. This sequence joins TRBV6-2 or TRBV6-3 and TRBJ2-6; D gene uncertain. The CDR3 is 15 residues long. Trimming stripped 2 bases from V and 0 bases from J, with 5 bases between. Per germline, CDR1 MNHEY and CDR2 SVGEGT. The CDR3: CASSYTSSGANVLTF. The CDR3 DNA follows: TGTGCCAGCAGTTACACGAGCTCTGGGGCCAACGTCCTGACTTTC.

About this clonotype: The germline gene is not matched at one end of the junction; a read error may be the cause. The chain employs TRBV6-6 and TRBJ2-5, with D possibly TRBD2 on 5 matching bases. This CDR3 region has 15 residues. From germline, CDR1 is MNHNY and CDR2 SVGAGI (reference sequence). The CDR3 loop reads CATSPELEFRETRYF. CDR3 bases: TGTGCCACGAGTCCGGAGCTGGAATTTAGGGAGACCCGGTACTTC.

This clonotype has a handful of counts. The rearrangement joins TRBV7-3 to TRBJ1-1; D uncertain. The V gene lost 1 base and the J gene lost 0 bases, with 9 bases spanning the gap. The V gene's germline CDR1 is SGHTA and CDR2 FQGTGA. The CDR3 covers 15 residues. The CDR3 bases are TGTGCCAGCAGCTTAAACCCCGGGTTGAACACTGAAGCTTTCTTT. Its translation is CASSLNPGLNTEAFF. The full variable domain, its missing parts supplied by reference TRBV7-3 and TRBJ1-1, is GAGVSQTPSNKVTEKGKYVELRCDPISGHTALYWYRQSLGQGPEFLIYFQGTGAADDSGLPNDRFFAVRPEGSVSTLKIQRTERGDSAVYLCASSLNPGLNTEAFFGQGTRLTVV.

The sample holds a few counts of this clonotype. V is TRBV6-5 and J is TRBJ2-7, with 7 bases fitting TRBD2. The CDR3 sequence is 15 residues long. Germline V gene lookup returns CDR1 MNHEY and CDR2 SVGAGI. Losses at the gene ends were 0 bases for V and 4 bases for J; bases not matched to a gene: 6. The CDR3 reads CASSYSGLPNYEQYF. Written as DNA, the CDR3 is TGTGCCAGCAGTTACTCGGGACTACCTAATTACGAGCAGTACTTC.

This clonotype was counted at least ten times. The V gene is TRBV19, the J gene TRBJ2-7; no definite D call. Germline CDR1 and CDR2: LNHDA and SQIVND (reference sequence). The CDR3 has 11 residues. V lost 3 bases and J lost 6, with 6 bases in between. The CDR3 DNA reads TGTGCCAGTAGTATTTTCGGCGAGCAGTACTTC. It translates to CASSIFGEQYF. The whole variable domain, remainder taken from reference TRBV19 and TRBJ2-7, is DGGITQSPKYLFRKEGQNVTLSCEQNLNHDAMYWYRQDPGQGLRLIYYSQIVNDFQKGDIAEGYSVSREKKESFPLTVTSAQKNPTAFYLCASSIFGEQYFGPGTRLTVT.

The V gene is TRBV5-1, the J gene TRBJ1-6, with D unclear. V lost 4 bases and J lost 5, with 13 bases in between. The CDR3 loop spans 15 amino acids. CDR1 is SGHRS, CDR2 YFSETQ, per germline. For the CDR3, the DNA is TGCGCCAGCAGCCTAGGACGGACGAATAATTCACCCCTCCACTTT. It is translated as CASSLGRTNNSPLHF. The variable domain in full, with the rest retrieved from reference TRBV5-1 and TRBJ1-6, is KAGVTQTPRYLIKTRGQQVTLSCSPISGHRSVSWYQQTPGQGLQFLFEYFSETQRNKGNFPGRFSGRQFSNSRSEMNVSTLELGDSALYLCASSLGRTNNSPLHFGNGTRLTVT.

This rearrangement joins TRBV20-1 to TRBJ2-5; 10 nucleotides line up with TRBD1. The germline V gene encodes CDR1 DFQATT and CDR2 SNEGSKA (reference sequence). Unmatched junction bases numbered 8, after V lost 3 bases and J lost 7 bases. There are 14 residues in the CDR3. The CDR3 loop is CSASGQGVRGTQYF. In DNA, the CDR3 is TGCAGTGCTAGTGGACAGGGGGTCCGGGGGACCCAGTACTTC.

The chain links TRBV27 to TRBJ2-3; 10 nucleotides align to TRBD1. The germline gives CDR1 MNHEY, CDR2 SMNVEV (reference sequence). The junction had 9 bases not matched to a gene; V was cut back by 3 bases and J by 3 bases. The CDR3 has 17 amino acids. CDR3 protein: CASSFSTGTGDTDTQYF. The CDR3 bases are TGTGCCAGCAGTTTTTCGACCGGGACAGGGGATACAGATACGCAGTATTTT.

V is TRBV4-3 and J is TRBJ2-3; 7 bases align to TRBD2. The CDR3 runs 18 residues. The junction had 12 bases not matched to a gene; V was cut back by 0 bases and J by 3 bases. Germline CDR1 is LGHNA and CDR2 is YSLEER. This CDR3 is CASSQDWSGGRRTDTQYF. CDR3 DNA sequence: TGCGCCAGCAGCCAAGATTGGTCGGGCGGGAGAAGGACAGATACGCAGTATTTT.

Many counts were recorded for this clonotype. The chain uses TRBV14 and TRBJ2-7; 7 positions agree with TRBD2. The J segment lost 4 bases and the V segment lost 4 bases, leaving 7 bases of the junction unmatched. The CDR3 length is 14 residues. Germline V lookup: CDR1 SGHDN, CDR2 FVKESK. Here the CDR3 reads CASSPYAGAYEQYF. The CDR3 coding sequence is TGTGCCAGCAGCCCCTATGCGGGAGCATACGAGCAGTACTTC.

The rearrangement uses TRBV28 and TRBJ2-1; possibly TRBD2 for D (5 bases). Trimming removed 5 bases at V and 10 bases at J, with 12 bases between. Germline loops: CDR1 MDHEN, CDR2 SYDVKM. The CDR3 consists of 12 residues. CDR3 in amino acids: CASSEGRHEQFF. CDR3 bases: TGTGCCAGCAGTGAGGGAAGACACGAGCAGTTCTTC.

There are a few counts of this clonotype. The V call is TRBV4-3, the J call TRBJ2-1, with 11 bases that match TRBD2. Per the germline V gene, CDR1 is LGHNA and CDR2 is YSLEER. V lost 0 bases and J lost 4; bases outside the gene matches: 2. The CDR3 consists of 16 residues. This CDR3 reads CASSQDRLAGYNEQFF. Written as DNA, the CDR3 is TGCGCCAGCAGCCAAGATAGACTAGCGGGATACAATGAGCAGTTCTTC.

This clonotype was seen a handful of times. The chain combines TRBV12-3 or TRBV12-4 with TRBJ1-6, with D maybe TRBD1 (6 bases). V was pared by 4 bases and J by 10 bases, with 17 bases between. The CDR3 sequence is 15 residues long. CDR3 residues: CASSSGGSRISPLHF. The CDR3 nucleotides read TGTGCCAGCAGTTCCGGGGGCTCTAGGATATCACCCCTCCACTTT.

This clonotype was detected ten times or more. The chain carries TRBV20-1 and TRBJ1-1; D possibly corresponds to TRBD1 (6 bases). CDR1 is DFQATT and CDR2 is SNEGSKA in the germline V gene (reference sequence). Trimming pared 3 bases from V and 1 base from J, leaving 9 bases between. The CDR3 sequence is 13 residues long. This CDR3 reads CSASWGQNTEAFF. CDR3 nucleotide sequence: TGCAGTGCTAGTTGGGGACAGAACACTGAAGCTTTCTTT.

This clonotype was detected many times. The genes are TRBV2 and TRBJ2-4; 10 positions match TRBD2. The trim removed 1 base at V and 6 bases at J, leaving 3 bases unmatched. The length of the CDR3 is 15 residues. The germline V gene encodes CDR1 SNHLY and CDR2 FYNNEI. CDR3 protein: CASSEGLAGGNIQYF. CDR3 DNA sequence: TGTGCCAGCAGTGAAGGATTAGCGGGAGGAAACATTCAGTACTTC. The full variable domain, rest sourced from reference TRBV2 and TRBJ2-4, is EPEVTQTPSHQVTQMGQEVILRCVPISNHLYFYWYRQILGQKVEFLVSFYNNEISEKSEIFDDQFSVERPDGSNFTLKIRSTKLEDSAMYFCASSEGLAGGNIQYFGAGTRLSVL.

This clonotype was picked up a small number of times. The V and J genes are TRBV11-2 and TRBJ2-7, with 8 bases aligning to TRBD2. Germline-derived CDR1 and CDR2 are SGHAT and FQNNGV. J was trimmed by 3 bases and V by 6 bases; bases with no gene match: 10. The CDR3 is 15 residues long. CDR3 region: CASSRGPAGDYEQYF. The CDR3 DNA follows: TGTGCCAGCAGTCGGGGCCCAGCGGGAGACTACGAGCAGTACTTC.

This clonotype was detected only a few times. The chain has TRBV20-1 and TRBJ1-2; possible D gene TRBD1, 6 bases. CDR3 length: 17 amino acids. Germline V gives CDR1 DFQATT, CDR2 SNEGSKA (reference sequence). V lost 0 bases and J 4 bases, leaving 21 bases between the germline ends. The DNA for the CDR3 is TGCAGTGCTAGAGATCTTCTGGGGGCTCCCGAGAGCTATGGCTACACCTTC. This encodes CSARDLLGAPESYGYTF.

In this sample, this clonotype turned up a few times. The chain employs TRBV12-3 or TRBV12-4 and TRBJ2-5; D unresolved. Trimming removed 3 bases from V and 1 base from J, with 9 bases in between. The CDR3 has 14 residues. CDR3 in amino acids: CASSFPPSQETQYF. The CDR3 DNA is TGTGCCAGCAGTTTCCCCCCAAGCCAAGAGACCCAGTACTTC.

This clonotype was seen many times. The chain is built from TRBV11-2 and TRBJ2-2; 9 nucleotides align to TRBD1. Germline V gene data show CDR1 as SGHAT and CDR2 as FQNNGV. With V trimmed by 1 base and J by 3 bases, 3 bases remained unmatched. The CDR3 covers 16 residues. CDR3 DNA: TGTGCCAGCAGCTTAGTGGGACAGGGACACACCGGGGAGCTGTTTTTT. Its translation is CASSLVGQGHTGELFF.

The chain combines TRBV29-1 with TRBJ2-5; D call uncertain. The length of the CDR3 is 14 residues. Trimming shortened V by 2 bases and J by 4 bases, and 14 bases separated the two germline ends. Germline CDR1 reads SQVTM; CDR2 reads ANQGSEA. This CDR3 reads CSVERQVLGETQYF. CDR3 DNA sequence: TGCAGCGTTGAAAGGCAGGTTTTAGGAGAGACCCAGTACTTC.

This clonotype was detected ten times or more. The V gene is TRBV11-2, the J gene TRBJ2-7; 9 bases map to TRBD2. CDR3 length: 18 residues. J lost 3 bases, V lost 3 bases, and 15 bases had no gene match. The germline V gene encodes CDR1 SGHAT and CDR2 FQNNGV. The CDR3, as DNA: TGTGCCAGCAGCTTGGCGGGGGGGCTAGCGGGAATGAACTACGAGCAGTACTTC. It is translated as CASSLAGGLAGMNYEQYF.

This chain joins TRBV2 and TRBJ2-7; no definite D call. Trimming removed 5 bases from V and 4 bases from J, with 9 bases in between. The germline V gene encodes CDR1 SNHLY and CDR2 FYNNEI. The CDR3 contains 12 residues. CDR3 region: CASSLETYEQYF. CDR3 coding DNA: TGTGCCAGCAGTCTAGAAACGTACGAGCAGTACTTC.

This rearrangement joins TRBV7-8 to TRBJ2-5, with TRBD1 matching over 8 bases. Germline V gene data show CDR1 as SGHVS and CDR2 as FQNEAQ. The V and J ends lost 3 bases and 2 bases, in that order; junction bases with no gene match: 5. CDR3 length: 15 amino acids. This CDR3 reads CASSLAGQGQETQYF. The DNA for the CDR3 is TGTGCCAGCAGCTTGGCAGGACAGGGACAAGAGACCCAGTACTTC. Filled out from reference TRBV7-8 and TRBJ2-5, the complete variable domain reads GAGVSQSPRYKVAKRGQDVALRCDPISGHVSLFWYQQALGQGPEFLTYFQNEAQLDKSGLPSDRFFAERPEGSVSTLKIQRTQQEDSAVYLCASSLAGQGQETQYFGPGTRLLVL.

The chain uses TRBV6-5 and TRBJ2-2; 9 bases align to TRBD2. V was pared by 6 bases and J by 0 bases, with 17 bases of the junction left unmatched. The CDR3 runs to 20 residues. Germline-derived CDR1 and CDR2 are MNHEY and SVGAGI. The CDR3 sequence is CASRPTLAGKLNANTGELFF. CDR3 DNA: TGTGCCAGCAGACCCACGCTAGCGGGAAAATTAAACGCGAACACCGGGGAGCTGTTTTTT.

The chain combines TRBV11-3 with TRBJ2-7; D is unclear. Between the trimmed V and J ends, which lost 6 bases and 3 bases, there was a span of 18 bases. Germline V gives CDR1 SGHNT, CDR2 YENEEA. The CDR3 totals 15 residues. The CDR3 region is CASSPFGGKVYEQYF. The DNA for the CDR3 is TGTGCCAGCAGTCCTTTTGGCGGCAAAGTCTACGAGCAGTACTTC. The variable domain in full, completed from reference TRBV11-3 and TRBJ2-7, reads EAGVVQSPRYKIIEKKQPVAFWCNPISGHNTLYWYLQNLGQGPELLIRYENEEAVDDSQLPKDRFSAERLKGVDSTLKIQPAELGDSAVYLCASSPFGGKVYEQYFGPGTRLTVT.